Here is one TCR beta chain with its context. The sample is drawn from a study of cytomegalovirus exposure and HLA in healthy donors. PCR primers comprised 60 Vbeta and 13 Jbeta primers. Clones were read by immunoSEQ multiplex PCR, and TCRdb kept only the in-frame ones, dropping some. Of roughly 130,000 clones in the sample, roughly 85% are singletons; the top ten hold approximately 1.2%. V lost 4 bases, J lost 2 bases, and 3 bases stayed unmatched. The V gene's germline CDR1 is LNHDA and CDR2 SQIVND (reference sequence). This CDR3 has 14 residues. This sequence originates from a boy aged 5-17 years in good health and CMV-seronegative. Sequencing was done on a sample of PBMCs. The gene calls are TRBV19 and TRBJ2-7; 9 bases fit TRBD1. The CDR3: CASSKGQGTYEQYF. Here the CDR3 DNA reads TGTGCCAGTAGTAAGGGACAGGGAACCTACGAGCAGTACTTC.